Reported below is one T cell receptor beta chain. Its antigen is not identified. The second PCR ran about 6 to 12 cycles with a sample-barcoded 5' primer and J-beta primers. TCRdb ran MiXCR on the 5' RACE reads and lists one entry per CDR3 protein. The sample contains around 800,000 distinct CDR3 sequences, about 48% of which appear only once. This sample is part of a study of blood T cells in healthy people across ages. Study-wide results and caveats: The study found TCR beta diversity correlated strongly with naive T cell percentage.

The CDR3 runs to 14 residues. Looked up from germline, CDR1 is SGHRS and CDR2 is YFSETQ. V dropped 4 bases and J dropped 0 bases, with 8 bases sitting between them. The V gene is TRBV5-1, the J gene TRBJ1-3; D ambiguous. This receptor was obtained from an older man in good health. Sequencing was carried out using blood. CDR3 in amino acids: CASSLASSGNTIYF. CDR3 DNA sequence: TGCGCCAGCAGCCTGGCCTCCTCTGGAAACACCATATATTTT.